There are many counts of the clone carrying this T cell receptor beta chain. No antigen is known for it. The sample comes from a study of T cell repertoires in cytomegalovirus infection. Whole-study context: It can be stated that public TCR beta signatures indicated CMV infection as well as a matching HLA type. General study results and limits: CMV-specific HLA-C-restricted TCR beta clonotypes dominated the ex vivo response. CMV carriers having the relevant HLA were flagged by cumulative public TCR beta family frequency.

The length of the CDR3 is 12 residues. Germline values: CDR1 SGHRS, CDR2 YFSETQ. The germline V and J ends were trimmed by 2 bases and 3 bases, with 4 bases remaining between them. TCRdb redid the calling of the reads with MiXCR, one entry per CDR3 protein. The table includes about 130,000 distinct CDR3 sequences, less than 9.5% detected once. The V gene is TRBV5-1, the J gene TRBJ2-3; the D is unclear. The TCR originated in a human donor in good health (CMV status not recorded). Some clones in this sample may be carry-over from other donors' samples. The specimen sequenced was PBMCs. The CDR3 DNA reads as TGCGCCAGCAGCTTCAAGACAGATACGCAGTATTTT. Translated: CASSFKTDTQYF.